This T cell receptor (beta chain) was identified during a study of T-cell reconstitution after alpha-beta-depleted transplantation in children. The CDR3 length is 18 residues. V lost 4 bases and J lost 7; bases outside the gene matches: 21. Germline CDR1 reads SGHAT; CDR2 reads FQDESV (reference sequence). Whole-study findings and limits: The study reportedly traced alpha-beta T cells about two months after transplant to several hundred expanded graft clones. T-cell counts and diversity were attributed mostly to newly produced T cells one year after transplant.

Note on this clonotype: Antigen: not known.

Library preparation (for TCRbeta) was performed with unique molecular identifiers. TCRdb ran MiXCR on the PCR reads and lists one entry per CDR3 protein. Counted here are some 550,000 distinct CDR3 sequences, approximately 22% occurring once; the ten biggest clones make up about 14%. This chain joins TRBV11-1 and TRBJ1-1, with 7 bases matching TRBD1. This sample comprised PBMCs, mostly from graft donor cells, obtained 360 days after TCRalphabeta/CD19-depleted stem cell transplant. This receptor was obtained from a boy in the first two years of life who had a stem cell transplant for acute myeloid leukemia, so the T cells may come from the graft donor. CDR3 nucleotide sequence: TGTGCCAGCAGCTCACCGTACCAGGGACAGAAGGAAGAATTTGAAGCTTTCTTT. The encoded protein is CASSSPYQGQKEEFEAFF.